This entry concerns a single TCR beta chain. From germline, CDR1 is MRHNA and CDR2 SNTAGT. The CDR3 is 15 residues long. The trim removed 0 bases at V and 5 bases at J, leaving 6 bases unmatched. Together with a sample-barcoded 5' primer, a J-beta primer mix was included in a second PCR lasting about 7 to 12 cycles. In TCRdb, the 5' RACE reads were re-called with MiXCR into one record per CDR3 protein. The table includes about a million distinct CDR3 sequences, roughly 51% detected once. This sample is part of a study of blood T cells in healthy people across ages. The clonotype was recovered from a woman aged 55-70 years in good health. Sequencing input: blood. This chain uses TRBV6-4 with TRBJ1-2; 7 bases fit TRBD1. This CDR3 is CASSDSPTGQYGYTF. The CDR3 DNA is TGTGCCAGCAGTGACTCCCCGACAGGGCAGTATGGCTACACCTTC.